The 27 T cell receptor beta chains in this list originate from one sample, sequenced in a study of blood T cell repertoires in COVID-19 (dated by TCRdb to the early 2020s). Libraries were made using the immunoSEQ multiplex PCR assay. Drawn from immuneACCESS, this table holds only the in-frame rearrangements with V and J called that TCRdb kept. Clones are partly lost; checked studies trace under half to an unresolved V gene and leave the rest unexplained. The sample table lists about 370,000 clones, approximately 87% of them with a count of one. More than 9% of the sample lies in the top ten. Material: peripheral blood. Receptors originate from a woman aged 30 to 39 with COVID-19, enrolled during active disease.

The J gene is TRBJ2-3, the V gene TRBV28; D uncertain. With 6 bases removed from V and 1 base from J, the gap between germline ends came to 11 bases. Looked up from germline, CDR1 is MDHEN and CDR2 is SYDVKM. The CDR3 consists of 14 residues. The CDR3 sequence is CASSQAWGTDTQYF. The CDR3 DNA reads TGTGCCAGCAGCCAGGCCTGGGGCACAGATACGCAGTATTTT.

The chain is built from TRBV19 and TRBJ2-7; D gene uncertain. Germline assignment: CDR1 LNHDA and CDR2 SQIVND (reference sequence). This CDR3 contains 13 residues. The ends were cut back, 4 bases at V and 4 bases at J, with 11 bases in the middle. For the CDR3, the DNA is TGTGCCAGTAGTAGAGACGTAGAGTACGAGCAGTACTTC. This translates into CASSRDVEYEQYF.

There are a few counts of this clone. The genes are TRBV6-2 or TRBV6-3 and TRBJ1-2; possibly TRBD1 for D (5 bases). Germline lookup yields CDR1 MNHEY and CDR2 SVGEGT. This CDR3 is 13 amino acids long. Trimming took 6 bases from V and 3 from J, leaving 11 bases between them. Written as DNA, the CDR3 is TGTGCCAGCAGCAGGGCACAGGACTATGGCTACACCTTC. This codes for CASSRAQDYGYTF.

This rearrangement joins TRBV27 to TRBJ2-3; D is perhaps TRBD2 (5 bases). The CDR3 sequence is 13 residues long. V was pared by 6 bases and J by 0 bases, with 7 bases between. CDR1 MNHEY and CDR2 SMNVEV come from the germline V gene (reference sequence). The CDR3 loop is CASRGGSTDTQYF. CDR3 DNA sequence: TGTGCCAGCAGGGGCGGGAGCACAGATACGCAGTATTTT.

Comment on this clone: A junction boundary mismatches the germline segment, possibly from a read error. The rearrangement links TRBV7-2 to TRBJ1-1, with no clear D. From germline, CDR1 is SGHTA and CDR2 FQGNSA. This CDR3 is 15 amino acids long. The CDR3 loop reads CASSLGPAGDTEAFF. The CDR3 DNA follows: TGTGCCAGCAGTTTAGGACCAGCGGGCGACACTGAAGCTTTCTTT.

This clone was observed once. The rearrangement uses TRBV10-3 and TRBJ2-7; no definite D call. Germline-derived CDR1 and CDR2 are ENHRY and SYGVKD. This CDR3 comprises 12 residues. Trimming removed 0 bases from V and 4 bases from J, with 4 bases in between. In nucleotides, the CDR3 is TGTGCCATCAGTGAGTCGGAGTACGAGCAGTACTTC. It specifies CAISESEYEQYF.

This sequence joins TRBV5-6 and TRBJ2-4; a possible D gene is TRBD1 (6 bases). The CDR3 has 15 residues. Trimming cost V 2 bases and J 8 bases, with 17 bases left between them. The germline V gene encodes CDR1 SGHDT and CDR2 YYEEEE. The CDR3 here is CASSLRTAPRDIQYF. The CDR3 bases are TGTGCCAGCAGCTTACGGACAGCCCCGAGAGACATTCAGTACTTC.

The chain couples TRBV4-3 to TRBJ2-2; possibly TRBD2 for D (6 bases). This CDR3 comprises 18 residues. Between the trimmed V and J ends, which lost 0 bases and 3 bases, there was a span of 17 bases. Germline CDR1 and CDR2: LGHNA and YSLEER. CDR3 coding DNA: TGCGCCAGCAGCCAAGATCGGGACGGGAGTCTGCACACCGGGGAGCTGTTTTTT. It specifies CASSQDRDGSLHTGELFF.

This clone appeared once. The J gene is TRBJ2-7, the V gene TRBV5-6; 11 bases are a match to TRBD2. The V segment lost 0 bases and the J segment 6 bases; nucleotides outside the gene matches: 8. The CDR3 runs 16 residues. Germline V CDR1 and CDR2: SGHDT, YYEEEE. The CDR3 spells CASSLALAGGLSEQYF. The CDR3 DNA reads as TGTGCCAGCAGCTTGGCCCTAGCGGGAGGTCTCTCCGAGCAGTACTTC.

The gene calls are TRBV5-5 and TRBJ2-7, with TRBD1 matching over 8 bases. The CDR3 is made up of 14 amino acids. Germline V lookup: CDR1 SGHKS, CDR2 YYEKEE (reference sequence). The trim removed 0 bases at V and 2 bases at J, leaving 1 base unmatched. DNA of the CDR3: TGTGCCAGCAGCTTGGGGACAGGGCCCTACGAGCAGTACTTC. This gives the protein CASSLGTGPYEQYF.

The chain is built from TRBV27 and TRBJ2-7, with 9 positions matching TRBD2. V shed 4 bases and J 5 bases; nucleotides not matched to a gene: 6. There are 14 residues in the CDR3. The germline CDR1 and CDR2 sequences are MNHEY and SMNVEV (reference sequence). DNA for the CDR3: TGTGCCAGCAGTTATAGCGGGAGTTCAGACGAGCAGTACTTC. This encodes CASSYSGSSDEQYF.

The genes are TRBV28 and TRBJ1-5; D remains unclear. In germline, CDR1 is MDHEN, CDR2 SYDVKM. Trimming removed 7 bases from V and 6 bases from J, with 10 bases in between. The CDR3 has 12 residues. The CDR3 region is CASTADGQPQHF. The DNA for the CDR3 is TGTGCCAGCACCGCGGATGGTCAGCCCCAGCATTTT.

CDR3 region: CASSPVHTNEQYF. CDR3 bases: TGCGCCAGCTCCCCCGTCCACACCAACGAGCAGTACTTC. The gene calls are TRBV10-2 and TRBJ2-7, with D unclear. Trimming removed 8 bases from V and 5 bases from J, with 16 bases in between. Germline V CDR1 and CDR2: WSHSY, SAAADI. The CDR3 extends over 13 amino acids.

The chain's CDR3 is CASSSGTGGPYNEQFF. The CDR3 bases are TGTGCCAGCAGCTCGGGAACGGGAGGGCCATACAATGAGCAGTTCTTC. The chain links TRBV9 to TRBJ2-1; 8 bases agree with TRBD2. The germline CDR1 and CDR2 sequences are SGDLS and YYNGEE. This CDR3 contains 16 residues. With 4 bases clipped from V and 4 bases from J, the junction kept 10 bases outside the gene matches. Based on the CDR3 plus reference TRBV9 and TRBJ2-1, the full variable domain is DSGVTQTPKHLITATGQRVTLRCSPRSGDLSVYWYQQSLDQGLQFLIQYYNGEERAKGNILERFSAQQFPDLHSELNLSSLELGDSALYFCASSSGTGGPYNEQFFGPGTRLTVL.

V is TRBV3-1 (or the pseudogene TRBV3-2) and J is TRBJ2-7, with 8 bases matching TRBD2. The CDR3 extends over 19 amino acids. Germline trimming cut 2 bases from V and 2 bases from J; bases unmatched to any gene: 17. The germline CDR1 and CDR2 sequences are LGHDT and YNNKEL (reference sequence). The CDR3: CASSQFKAVASGSPYEQYF. DNA for the CDR3: TGTGCCAGCAGCCAATTCAAAGCTGTGGCTAGCGGGTCCCCCTACGAGCAGTACTTC.

DNA of the CDR3: TGTGCCAGCAGCCGACTAGCGGGGTCCTACGAGCAGTACTTC. As protein: CASSRLAGSYEQYF. The chain joins TRBV6-4 to TRBJ2-7, with 11 bases lining up with TRBD2. Germline CDR1 reads MRHNA; CDR2 reads SNTAGT. With 6 bases clipped from V and 1 base from J, the junction kept 2 bases outside the gene matches. The CDR3 sequence is 14 residues long.

This chain links TRBV4-3 with TRBJ2-7, with D uncertain. Germline CDR1 reads LGHNA; CDR2 reads YSLEER. The CDR3 spans 15 residues. V shed 0 bases and J shed 6 bases, with 15 bases lying between them. Here the CDR3 reads CASSQDDLVPGEQYF. In DNA form, the CDR3 reads TGCGCCAGCAGCCAAGATGATTTGGTCCCGGGCGAGCAGTACTTC.

J is TRBJ1-4 and V is TRBV2; 8 bases are a match to TRBD1. This CDR3 is built from 14 residues. CDR1 and CDR2 (germline): SNHLY, FYNNEI. Trimming took 5 bases from V and 8 from J; bases not matched to a gene: 7. The CDR3 nucleotides read TGTGCCAGCAGTTCGCAGGGGGCGGGGGAAAAACTGTTTTTT. Translation gives CASSSQGAGEKLFF.

In this sample, this clone turned up a few times. The V gene is TRBV24-1, the J gene TRBJ2-5; 10 bases line up with TRBD2. Germline-derived CDR1 and CDR2 are KGHDR and SFDVKD. The CDR3 covers 17 residues. The junction had 8 bases not matched to a gene; V was cut back by 5 bases and J by 0 bases. The CDR3 bases are TGTGCCACCAGTGGAGCGGGAGGGAGGGGGTACCAAGAGACCCAGTACTTC. Translating gives CATSGAGGRGYQETQYF.

The gene calls are TRBV28 and TRBJ1-5; D might be TRBD1 (5 bases). V gave up 6 bases and J gave up 7 bases, with 13 bases separating them. The CDR3 sequence is 13 residues long. From germline, CDR1 is MDHEN and CDR2 SYDVKM. CDR3 coding DNA: TGTGCCAGCAGGGGGGGAATTAGACAGCCCCAGCATTTT. It specifies CASRGGIRQPQHF.

V usage is TRBV11-2 and J usage is TRBJ1-6, with 8 bases identical to TRBD1. J was trimmed by 16 bases and V by 0 bases; bases with no gene match: 11. Germline V gives CDR1 SGHAT, CDR2 FQNNGV. CDR3 length: 15 amino acids. CDR3 coding DNA: TGTGCCAGCAGCTTAGATCAGGGGGCCCTGTACTCGCTCCACTTT. It yields the protein CASSLDQGALYSLHF.

The chain links TRBV7-2 to TRBJ1-6, with D tentatively TRBD1 (6 bases). Trimming removed 1 base from V and 9 bases from J, with 10 bases in between. CDR1 is SGHTA and CDR2 is FQGNSA in the germline V gene. This CDR3 comprises 14 residues. The CDR3 spells CASSLVRGGSPLHF. Here the CDR3 DNA reads TGTGCCAGCAGCTTAGTTCGAGGGGGTTCACCCCTCCACTTT.

This clone was recorded only once. The chain combines TRBV6-2 or TRBV6-3 with TRBJ1-4, with D possibly being TRBD1 (5 bases). The germline V gene encodes CDR1 MNHEY and CDR2 SVGEGT. The V end was cut by 0 bases, the J end by 8 bases, with 10 bases between. The CDR3 has 14 residues. CDR3 protein: CASSYSAGIEKLFF. DNA of the CDR3: TGTGCCAGCAGTTACTCGGCAGGGATCGAAAAACTGTTTTTT.

This clone has just a few counts. The genes are TRBV28 and TRBJ2-7, with 9 bases matching TRBD2. V was pared by 6 bases and J by 4 bases, with 16 bases of the junction left unmatched. The V gene's germline CDR1 is MDHEN and CDR2 SYDVKM. CDR3 size: 17 residues. The CDR3 here is CASSFYAISGSKYEQYF. CDR3 coding DNA: TGTGCCAGCAGCTTCTATGCAATTAGCGGGAGTAAGTACGAGCAGTACTTC.

DNA for the CDR3: TGTGCCAGCAGCTCGGGACTAGCGGGATCGAAAGGCGAGCAGTACTTC. Its protein product is CASSSGLAGSKGEQYF. The V gene is TRBV28, the J gene TRBJ2-7; TRBD2 agrees at 13 bases. CDR1 and CDR2 from the germline V gene are MDHEN and SYDVKM. The J segment lost 6 bases and the V segment lost 6 bases, leaving 11 bases of the junction unmatched. The CDR3 sequence is 16 residues long.

The rearrangement joins TRBV11-2 to TRBJ2-3; TRBD1 agrees at 9 bases. The germline CDR1 and CDR2 sequences are SGHAT and FQNNGV. With 8 bases clipped from V and 6 bases from J, the junction kept 12 bases outside the gene matches. CDR3 length: 15 amino acids. The CDR3 nucleotides are TGTGCCAGCGGGCGCCGGACAGGGGACGGGGATACGCAGTATTTT. Residues: CASGRRTGDGDTQYF. Filled out from reference TRBV11-2 and TRBJ2-3, the complete variable domain reads EAGVAQSPRYKIIEKRQSVAFWCNPISGHATLYWYQQILGQGPKLLIQFQNNGVVDDSQLPKDRFSAERLKGVDSTLKIQPAKLEDSAVYLCASGRRTGDGDTQYFGPGTRLTVL.

The gene calls are TRBV11-2 and TRBJ2-2; the match to TRBD1 covers 11 bases. Looked up from germline, CDR1 is SGHAT and CDR2 is FQNNGV. Unmatched junction bases numbered 8, after V lost 5 bases and J lost 9 bases. The CDR3 has 15 residues. This CDR3 is CASSGSGTGGRELFF. CDR3 sequence (DNA): TGTGCCAGCAGCGGCTCCGGGACAGGGGGTCGGGAGCTGTTTTTT. Full variable domain (rest looked up from reference TRBV11-2 and TRBJ2-2): EAGVAQSPRYKIIEKRQSVAFWCNPISGHATLYWYQQILGQGPKLLIQFQNNGVVDDSQLPKDRFSAERLKGVDSTLKIQPAKLEDSAVYLCASSGSGTGGRELFFGEGSRLTVL.